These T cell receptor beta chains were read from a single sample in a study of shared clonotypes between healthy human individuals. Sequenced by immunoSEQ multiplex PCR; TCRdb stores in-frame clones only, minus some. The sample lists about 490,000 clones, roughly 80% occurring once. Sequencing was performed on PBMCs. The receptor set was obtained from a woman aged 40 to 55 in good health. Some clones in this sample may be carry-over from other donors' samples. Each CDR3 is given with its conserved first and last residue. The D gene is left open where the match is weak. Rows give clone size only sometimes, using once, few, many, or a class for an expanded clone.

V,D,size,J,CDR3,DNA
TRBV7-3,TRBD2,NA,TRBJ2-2,CASSLTSGANTGELFF,TGTGCCAGCAGCTTGACTAGCGGAGCTAACACCGGGGAGCTGTTTTTT
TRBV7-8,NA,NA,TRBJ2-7,CASSLAPASTYEQYF,TGTGCCAGCAGCTTAGCGCCCGCATCCACCTACGAGCAGTACTTC
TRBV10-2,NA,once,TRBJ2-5,CASSESAWLQETQYF,TGCGCCAGCAGTGAGAGTGCGTGGCTCCAAGAGACCCAGTACTTC
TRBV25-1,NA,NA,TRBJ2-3,CASTERGADTQYF,TGTGCCAGCACCGAGCGAGGGGCAGATACGCAGTATTTT
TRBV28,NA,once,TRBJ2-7,CASRSSAGGSYEQYF,TGTGCCAGCAGATCCAGTGCGGGTGGATCCTACGAGCAGTACTTC
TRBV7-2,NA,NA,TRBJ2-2,CASSLEWQGGELFF,TGTGCCAGCAGCTTAGAGTGGCAGGGAGGGGAGCTGTTTTTT
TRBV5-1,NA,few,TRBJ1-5,CASSLDPVNQPQHF,TGCGCCAGCAGCTTGGACCCAGTGAATCAGCCCCAGCATTTT
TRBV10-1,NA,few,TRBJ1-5,CASSESYQPQHF,TGCGCCAGCAGTGAGTCGTATCAGCCCCAGCATTTT
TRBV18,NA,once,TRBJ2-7,CASSLQGQLSSYEQYF,TGTGCCAGCTCACTACAAGGACAGCTTAGCTCCTACGAGCAGTACTTC
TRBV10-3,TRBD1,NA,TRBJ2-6,CAISERQGAAGANVLTF,TGTGCCATCAGTGAGAGGCAGGGGGCTGCTGGGGCCAACGTCCTGACTTTC
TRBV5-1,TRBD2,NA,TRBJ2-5,CASSLVGLAGSRGETQYF,TGCGCCAGCAGCTTGGTCGGACTAGCGGGATCCCGTGGGGAGACCCAGTACTTC
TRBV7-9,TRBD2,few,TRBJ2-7,CASSSGLAGGRSYEQYF,TGTGCCAGCAGCTCCGGACTAGCGGGAGGCCGCTCCTACGAGCAGTACTTC
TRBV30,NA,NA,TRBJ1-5,CAWSGGGAVDQPQHF,TGTGCCTGGAGTGGGGGGGGAGCGGTTGATCAGCCCCAGCATTTT
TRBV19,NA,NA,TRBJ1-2,CASSIDRTDYGYTF,TGTGCCAGTAGTATAGACAGGACCGACTATGGCTACACCTTC
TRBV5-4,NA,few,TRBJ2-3,CASSLSLRTDTQYF,TGTGCCAGCAGCTTATCCTTACGCACAGATACGCAGTATTTT
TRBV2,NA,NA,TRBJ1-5,CASSIGVRQPQHF,TGTGCCAGCAGCATCGGGGTCCGTCAGCCCCAGCATTTT
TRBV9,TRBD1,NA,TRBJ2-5,CASSPTGSWETQYF,TGTGCCAGCAGCCCGACAGGGTCCTGGGAGACCCAGTACTTC
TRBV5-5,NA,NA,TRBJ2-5,CASSLGARQETQYF,TGTGCCAGCAGCTTGGGGGCTCGGCAAGAGACCCAGTACTTC
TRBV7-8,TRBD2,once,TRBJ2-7,CASSLGASGSYEQYF,TGTGCCAGCAGCTTAGGAGCTAGCGGGAGCTACGAGCAGTACTTC
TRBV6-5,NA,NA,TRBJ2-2,CASRNRVGGELFF,TGTGCCAGCAGAAACAGGGTCGGCGGGGAGCTGTTTTTT
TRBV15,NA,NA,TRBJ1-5,CATSRDVGGPQHF,TGTGCCACCAGCAGAGATGTGGGCGGGCCCCAGCATTTT
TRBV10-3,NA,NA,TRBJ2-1,CAISEGGTFYNEQFF,TGTGCCATCAGTGAGGGCGGGACCTTCTACAATGAGCAGTTCTTC
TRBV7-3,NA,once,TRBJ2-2,CASRQDSTGELFF,TGTGCCAGCAGACAAGACAGCACCGGGGAGCTGTTTTTT
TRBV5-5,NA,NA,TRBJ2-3,CASSLADTFTDTQYF,TGTGCCAGCAGCTTGGCGGACACGTTCACAGATACGCAGTATTTT
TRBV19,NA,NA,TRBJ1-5,CASSIDLRNQPQHF,TGTGCCAGTAGTATAGACCTCAGGAATCAGCCCCAGCATTTT
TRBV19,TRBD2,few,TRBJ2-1,CATREGRYNEQFF,TGTGCCACTCGGGAGGGCCGTTACAATGAGCAGTTCTTC
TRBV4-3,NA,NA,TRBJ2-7,CASSQDWVGRDGAEQYF,TGCGCCAGCAGCCAAGATTGGGTAGGGCGGGATGGGGCCGAGCAGTACTTC
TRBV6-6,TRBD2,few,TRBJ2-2,CASSPKRTSSTGELFF,TGTGCCAGCAGTCCCAAAAGGACTAGCAGCACCGGGGAGCTGTTTTTT
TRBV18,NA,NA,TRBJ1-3,CASSPGGTTPGNTIYF,TGTGCCAGCTCACCGGGTGGAACCACCCCTGGAAACACCATATATTTT
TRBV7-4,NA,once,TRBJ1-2,CASSAGQRYGYTF,TGTGCCAGCAGCGCCGGACAGAGATATGGCTACACCTTC
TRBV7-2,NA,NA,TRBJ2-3,CASSLGILYTDTQYF,TGTGCCAGCAGCCTCGGGATACTGTACACAGATACGCAGTATTTT
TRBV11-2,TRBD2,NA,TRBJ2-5,CASSPLRLAGGQETQYF,TGTGCCAGCAGCCCCCTCCGACTAGCGGGAGGGCAAGAGACCCAGTACTTC